Sequencing of this TCR beta chain was carried out in a study of shared clonotypes between healthy human individuals. The wider study: Each donor's CD4 naive and CD4 memory cells filled three plates apiece, CD8 naive two, and CD8 memory one.

The V gene's germline CDR1 is SGHAT and CDR2 FQNNGV. This CDR3 is built from 15 residues. Trimming stripped 3 bases from V and 4 bases from J, with 15 bases between. The authors loaded about 0.2 ug DNA, 28,000 or so T cell genomes, into sorted-subset replicate PCRs. Clones were read by immunoSEQ multiplex PCR, and TCRdb kept only the in-frame ones, dropping some. This sample has some 740,000 clones, with 80% to 95% found just once. In the naive CD8 group, cells lacked CD45RO and were positively selected for CCR7, so terminally differentiated effector memory CD45RA+ cells were left out. Donors comprised only Caucasian adults living in Nashville, Tennessee. Overall study findings and caveats: Owing to a small donor count, the genetic and exposure-history diversity represented was limited.

About this clone itself: Its specificity is unknown.

The sample consisted of naive CD8+ T cells sorted from blood. This clonotype was sampled from a man in his thirties or forties in good health. The chain is built from TRBV11-2 and TRBJ1-1; D perhaps matches TRBD1 (5 bases). CDR3 sequence: CASSFPPMGGTEAFF. CDR3 bases: TGTGCCAGCAGCTTTCCCCCCATGGGGGGCACTGAAGCTTTCTTT. Together with reference TRBV11-2 and TRBJ1-1, the CDR3 gives the full variable domain: EAGVAQSPRYKIIEKRQSVAFWCNPISGHATLYWYQQILGQGPKLLIQFQNNGVVDDSQLPKDRFSAERLKGVDSTLKIQPAKLEDSAVYLCASSFPPMGGTEAFFGQGTRLTVV.